Listed here are 20 T cell receptor beta chains from one sample, sequenced in a study of T cells in Graves' hyperthyroidism and ophthalmopathy. RNA transcripts yielded amplified TCR beta CDR3 regions. TCR CDR3 underwent first-round RT-PCR with the HTBI primer set. A single record per CDR3 protein comes from TCRdb applying MiXCR to the multiplex PCR reads. The table includes approximately 480,000 distinct CDR3 sequences, around 21% detected once. The specimen was blood. Receptors originate from a man between 18 and 29 years old with Graves' hyperthyroidism.

This clonotype was seen ten or more times. The V gene is TRBV2, the J gene TRBJ2-5; D is unclear. The CDR3 spans 15 residues. Germline CDR1 is SNHLY and CDR2 is FYNNEI. The V end was cut by 6 bases, the J end by 3 bases, with 17 bases between. DNA for the CDR3: TGTGCCAGCAGGCCGGGCCCAGGCCGGGAAGAGACCCAGTACTTC. Translation: CASRPGPGREETQYF.

This clonotype was observed at least ten times. V usage is TRBV28 and J usage is TRBJ2-4; unclear D gene. The CDR3 has 14 amino acids. V lost 3 bases to trimming and J lost 0 bases, with 6 bases between them. Germline V gene sequence: CDR1 MDHEN, CDR2 SYDVKM. CDR3 sequence (DNA): TGTGCCAGCAGTTTCCCGGGAGCCAAAAACATTCAGTACTTC. It is translated as CASSFPGAKNIQYF.

This clonotype was picked up many times. This chain joins TRBV6-5 and TRBJ1-5; D is undetermined. Looked up from germline, CDR1 is MNHEY and CDR2 is SVGAGI. The length of the CDR3 is 13 residues. V was trimmed by 0 bases and J by 12 bases, leaving 12 bases between them. CDR3 sequence reads: CASSYSKIQVQHF. CDR3 sequence (DNA): TGTGCCAGCAGTTACTCGAAAATTCAGGTCCAGCATTTT.

This clonotype has just a few counts. The chain combines TRBV30 with TRBJ2-7; D not certain. V was trimmed by 0 bases and J by 3 bases, leaving 12 bases between them. This CDR3 contains 14 residues. From germline, CDR1 is GTSNPN and CDR2 SVGIG (reference sequence). For the CDR3, the DNA is TGTGCCTGGAGTGTAGCGTTCGGTAGCTACGAGCAGTACTTC. Encoded protein: CAWSVAFGSYEQYF.

CDR3 coding DNA: TGTGCCATCAAGTTTTGGGGGGATAATGGGGCCTACGAGCAGTACTTC. Translation: CAIKFWGDNGAYEQYF. This chain joins TRBV10-3 and TRBJ2-7; a weak D match, TRBD2 (6 bases). The V gene lost 7 bases and the J gene lost 2 bases, with 21 bases spanning the gap. Germline CDR1 is ENHRY and CDR2 is SYGVKD. CDR3 length equals 16 residues.

Many counts were recorded for this clonotype. This chain joins TRBV7-2 and TRBJ2-5; 7 bases fit TRBD1. After removal of 5 bases from V and 5 bases from J, the junction contained 8 bases not matched to a gene. This CDR3 is built from 14 residues. Per germline, CDR1 SGHTA and CDR2 FQGNSA. The CDR3 is CASSRQGSRETQYF. CDR3 in DNA: TGTGCCAGCAGCCGACAGGGTTCCAGGGAGACCCAGTACTTC.

This clonotype was seen ten or more times. V usage is TRBV9 and J usage is TRBJ2-5; 9 nucleotides line up with TRBD2. The CDR3 length is 15 residues. J lost 4 bases, V lost 3 bases, and 7 bases had no gene match. CDR1 and CDR2 from the germline V gene are SGDLS and YYNGEE. The CDR3 region is CASSDGAGGRETQYF. The DNA for the CDR3 is TGTGCCAGCAGCGACGGCGCGGGAGGGAGAGAGACCCAGTACTTC.

Turning to this clonotype: This sequence may be a read error, since a much larger clone differs from it by one base. Given the absence of the conserved phenylalanine or tryptophan at the CDR3 end, a read error is likely. J is TRBJ1-2 and V is TRBV6-4; D not certain. Germline lookup yields CDR1 MRHNA and CDR2 SNTAGT. V lost 7 bases to trimming and J lost 4 bases, with 4 bases between them. The CDR3 is 10 residues long. This CDR3 is CASTFYGYTV. The CDR3 DNA reads as TGTGCCAGCACTTTCTATGGCTACACCGTC.

At least ten counts were recorded for this clonotype. The CDR3 loop reads CASSSDREGEQYF. The CDR3 bases are TGTGCCAGCAGCTCGGACAGAGAGGGCGAGCAGTACTTC. This rearrangement joins TRBV11-2 to TRBJ2-7; a possible D gene is TRBD1 (6 bases). Germline V gene data show CDR1 as SGHAT and CDR2 as FQNNGV. The ends were cut back, 4 bases at V and 6 bases at J, with 13 bases in the middle. This CDR3 contains 13 residues.

This chain uses TRBV30 with TRBJ2-7, with D possibly matching TRBD1 (6 bases). Trimming cost V 8 bases and J 2 bases, with 13 bases left between them. Germline CDR1 GTSNPN, CDR2 SVGIG (reference sequence). The CDR3 length is 12 residues. This chain's CDR3 is CASQDRPYEQYV. The CDR3, as DNA: TGTGCCAGTCAAGACAGGCCCTACGAGCAGTACGTC.

At least ten counts were recorded for this clonotype. This rearrangement joins TRBV28 to TRBJ1-1; TRBD1 might be the D (6 bases). The CDR3 covers 19 residues. Trimming removed 2 bases from V and 3 bases from J, with 25 bases in between. CDR1 and CDR2 from the germline V gene are MDHEN and SYDVKM. The CDR3 here is CASSLPSPAGGGRDTEAFF. CDR3 sequence (DNA): TGTGCCAGCAGTTTACCGTCCCCCGCTGGGGGGGGCAGGGACACTGAAGCTTTCTTT.

As for this clonotype: A clone one base away is much larger, so this may be a read error. This chain joins TRBV29-1 and TRBJ1-2, with D possibly being TRBD1 (6 bases). CDR3 length: 12 residues. Germline CDR1 is SQVTM and CDR2 is ANQGSEA. In DNA, the CDR3 is TGCTGCGCCTCGGACAGACCCTATGGCTACACCTTC. This gives the protein CCASDRPYGYTF.

J is TRBJ2-2 and V is TRBV12-3 or TRBV12-4; 13 bases are a match to TRBD2. The CDR3 extends over 17 amino acids. V was pared by 3 bases and J by 2 bases, with 3 bases of the junction left unmatched. CDR3: CASSLTSGGPNTGELFF. Here the CDR3 DNA reads TGTGCCAGCAGTTTGACTAGCGGGGGGCCTAACACCGGGGAGCTGTTTTTT.

Many counts were recorded for this clonotype. This rearrangement joins TRBV6-1 to TRBJ1-2; D may be TRBD1 (6 bases). Germline V gene sequence: CDR1 MNHNS, CDR2 SASEGT. The CDR3 has 13 residues. The germline V and J ends were trimmed by 5 bases and 4 bases, with 11 bases remaining between them. This CDR3 reads CASSRTVTYGYTF. The CDR3 DNA sequence: TGTGCCAGCAGTCGGACAGTCACCTATGGCTACACCTTC.

The table lists this clonotype with many counts. V and J are TRBV20-1 and TRBJ2-7; TRBD2 matches 13 bases. CDR1 is DFQATT, CDR2 SNEGSKA, per germline (reference sequence). V was clipped by 5 bases and J by 2 bases; unmatched bases: 6. The CDR3 is 15 residues long. The CDR3 DNA reads TGCAGTGCTCACCCGGGACTAGCGGGGACCTACGAGCAGTACTTC. Translating gives CSAHPGLAGTYEQYF.

This clonotype was seen repeatedly, ten times or more. This chain links TRBV9 with TRBJ1-5; D uncertain. Germline V gives CDR1 SGDLS, CDR2 YYNGEE. CDR3 size: 13 residues. V lost 0 bases, J lost 10 bases, and 11 bases lay in between. CDR3 DNA: TGTGCCAGCAGCGTAGGACGTGGAGATCCCCAGCATTTT. Its translation: CASSVGRGDPQHF.

This clonotype was detected ten times or more. J is TRBJ1-2 and V is TRBV19, with D maybe TRBD1 (6 bases). This CDR3 region has 14 residues. V was clipped by 3 bases and J by 2 bases, with 10 bases between them. Germline values: CDR1 LNHDA, CDR2 SQIVND (reference sequence). CDR3 region: CASSMPGVNYGYTF. The CDR3 DNA is TGTGCCAGTAGTATGCCAGGGGTGAACTATGGCTACACCTTC.

This clonotype was observed many times. The chain employs TRBV12-3 or TRBV12-4 and TRBJ1-1; TRBD1 is a possible D gene (5 bases). This CDR3 comprises 15 residues. V was clipped by 10 bases and J by 0 bases, with 18 bases between them. Here the CDR3 DNA reads TGTGCCACCACCCCTGGTCGGGGGGTGAACACTGAAGCTTTCTTT. Translating it yields CATTPGRGVNTEAFF.

This clonotype came up many times. CDR3 nucleotides: TGTGCCAGTAGTATAGTACAGGGGAGGACCGGGGAGCTGTTTTTT. Translating gives CASSIVQGRTGELFF. The chain combines TRBV19 with TRBJ2-2; possibly TRBD1 for D (7 bases). Germline loops: CDR1 LNHDA, CDR2 SQIVND (reference sequence). V was pared by 1 base and J by 5 bases, with 11 bases between. CDR3 length: 15 residues.

In its sample, this clonotype was seen a few times. V gene TRBV15 combines with J gene TRBJ1-1, with D tentatively TRBD1 (6 bases). This CDR3 is 17 amino acids long. Per germline, CDR1 LNHNV and CDR2 YYDKDF (reference sequence). Deletions cut 0 bases from V and 2 bases from J, with 16 bases between. DNA of the CDR3: TGTGCCACCAGCAGAGATCTCCAAACAGGGCCCAACACTGAAGCTTTCTTT. Encoded protein: CATSRDLQTGPNTEAFF.